Presented here are 32 T cell receptor beta chains from one specimen sequenced in a study of Graves' ophthalmopathy and Graves' hyperthyroidism. RNA transcripts were the source from which TCR beta CDR3 regions were amplified. An opening RT-PCR round employed HTBI primers and preceded a second-round multiplex PCR. Each CDR3 protein is one row after TCRdb ran MiXCR on the multiplex PCR reads. The table has 600,000 to 700,000 distinct CDR3 sequences, about 41% seen once. Sequencing was done on a sample of peripheral blood. The receptors were gathered from an adult man with Graves' ophthalmopathy.

This clonotype appeared a few times. This sequence joins TRBV3-1 and TRBJ2-7; D not certain. Germline loops: CDR1 LGHDT, CDR2 YNNKEL (reference sequence). V dropped 3 bases and J dropped 4 bases, with 13 bases sitting between them. The CDR3 consists of 14 residues. CDR3 DNA sequence: TGTGCCAGCAGCCACGAAAGTGCGAATTACGAGCAGTACTTC. This codes for CASSHESANYEQYF.

This clonotype was counted a few times. The chain combines TRBV20-1 with TRBJ2-7, with unresolved D. Germline lookup yields CDR1 DFQATT and CDR2 SNEGSKA (reference sequence). V gave up 1 base and J gave up 7 bases, with 14 bases separating them. The CDR3 is made up of 13 amino acids. The chain's CDR3 is CSARGPSPREQYF. Here the CDR3 DNA reads TGCAGTGCTAGAGGACCCTCCCCGAGGGAGCAGTACTTC.

Comment on this clonotype: A read error may explain this, as a much larger clone is one base away. The chain is built from TRBV2 and TRBJ2-5; D possibly corresponds to TRBD2 (6 bases). The germline gives CDR1 SNHLY, CDR2 FYNNEI. This CDR3 region has 15 residues. The V and J ends lost 6 bases and 5 bases respectively, with 19 bases between them. CDR3 coding DNA: TGTGCCAGCAGCTTTCCGGAGGGTGGTCGGGAGACCCAGTACTTC. It codes for CASSFPEGGRETQYF. The full variable domain, in which reference TRBV2 and TRBJ2-5 provide the parts outside the CDR3, is EPEVTQTPSHQVTQMGQEVILRCVPISNHLYFYWYRQILGQKVEFLVSFYNNEISEKSEIFDDQFSVERPDGSNFTLKIRSTKLEDSAMYFCASSFPEGGRETQYFGPGTRLLVL.

This clonotype was picked up many times. The V and J genes are TRBV2 and TRBJ1-2, with a weak D call TRBD1 (6 bases). There are 14 residues in the CDR3. V shed 7 bases and J shed 5 bases, with 17 bases lying between them. The germline CDR1 and CDR2 sequences are SNHLY and FYNNEI. CDR3 residues: CASNHGGPLYGYTF. CDR3 sequence (DNA): TGTGCCAGCAACCACGGGGGGCCCCTATATGGCTACACCTTC. The complete variable domain, with remaining parts taken from reference TRBV2 and TRBJ1-2, reads EPEVTQTPSHQVTQMGQEVILRCVPISNHLYFYWYRQILGQKVEFLVSFYNNEISEKSEIFDDQFSVERPDGSNFTLKIRSTKLEDSAMYFCASNHGGPLYGYTFGSGTRLTVV.

Note on this clonotype: One end of the junction does not line up with germline, which may come from a read error. This rearrangement joins TRBV2 to TRBJ2-5, with a tentative D call TRBD1 (6 bases). Per the germline V gene, CDR1 is SNHLY and CDR2 is FYNNEI. This CDR3 has 16 residues. The CDR3 region is CASSEARLQGQETQYF. In DNA form, the CDR3 reads TGTGCCAGCAGCGAAGCTCGCCTACAGGGACAAGAGACCCAGTACTTC.

In its sample, this clonotype was seen many times. The gene calls are TRBV15 and TRBJ1-5; the D is unclear. This CDR3 has 13 residues. Per germline, CDR1 LNHNV and CDR2 YYDKDF (reference sequence). Trimming cost V 0 bases and J 5 bases, with 5 bases left between them. CDR3 nucleotides: TGTGCCACCAGCAGAGACAGTTATCAGCCCCAGCATTTT. Its translation is CATSRDSYQPQHF.

This clonotype was seen at least ten times. The chain joins TRBV7-2 to TRBJ2-7; the D gene is possibly TRBD2 (6 bases). V gave up 4 bases and J gave up 7 bases, with 14 bases separating them. The CDR3 is 13 residues long. Germline-derived CDR1 and CDR2 are SGHTA and FQGNSA. The CDR3 DNA follows: TGTGCCAGCAGCTCCCTGCTGACTAGAGAGCAGTACTTC. It yields the protein CASSSLLTREQYF.

In its sample, this clonotype was seen a few times. The V call is TRBV20-1, the J call TRBJ2-2, with D possibly TRBD2 on 7 matching bases. CDR1 DFQATT and CDR2 SNEGSKA come from the germline V gene (reference sequence). The CDR3 loop spans 15 amino acids. Trimming removed 0 bases from V and 4 bases from J, with 12 bases in between. The CDR3 spells CSARDRGAPTGELFF. DNA of the CDR3: TGCAGTGCTAGAGATCGGGGGGCGCCCACCGGGGAGCTGTTTTTT.

This clonotype has just one count. One end of the junction is discordant with germline, which a read error may explain. The gene calls are TRBV7-3 and TRBJ2-5; D is unclear. This CDR3 comprises 16 residues. Looked up from germline, CDR1 is SGHTA and CDR2 is FQGTGA. CDR3 DNA: TGCGCCAGCAGCCAAGTGGTGGCGGTCCTCCAAGAGACCCAGTACTTC. Protein product: CASSQVVAVLQETQYF.

In this sample, this clonotype turned up many times. The genes are TRBV10-3 and TRBJ1-3; D might be TRBD1 (6 bases). Trimming stripped 0 bases from V and 4 bases from J, with 10 bases between. The germline V gene encodes CDR1 ENHRY and CDR2 SYGVKD. The CDR3 extends over 15 amino acids. The CDR3 nucleotides read TGTGCCATCAGTGAGTCGAGACAGGTCGGAAACACCATATATTTT. Residues: CAISESRQVGNTIYF.

Ten or more counts support this clonotype. CDR3 protein: CSARNQETQYF. CDR3 nucleotides: TGCAGTGCTAGGAACCAAGAGACCCAGTACTTC. This chain connects TRBV20-1 to TRBJ2-5; D ambiguous. The CDR3 length is 11 residues. The V end lost 3 bases, the J end lost 0 bases, and 2 bases lay between the germline ends. CDR1 is DFQATT and CDR2 is SNEGSKA in the germline V gene (reference sequence).

The chain is built from TRBV2 and TRBJ2-5, with D possibly TRBD1 on 5 matching bases. This CDR3 has 16 residues. The V gene's germline CDR1 is SNHLY and CDR2 FYNNEI. Deletions cut 8 bases from V and 2 bases from J, with 21 bases between. This chain's CDR3 is CASSPPIAGNQETQYF. The DNA for the CDR3 is TGTGCCAGCTCACCACCGATAGCAGGGAATCAAGAGACCCAGTACTTC.

This chain uses TRBV29-1 with TRBJ2-5; 8 bases are shared with TRBD2. Germline V gene lookup returns CDR1 SQVTM and CDR2 ANQGSEA. This CDR3 region has 13 residues. Trimming took 5 bases from V and 1 from J; bases not matched to a gene: 3. Here the CDR3 reads CSVYTSGQETQYF. For the CDR3, the DNA is TGCAGCGTTTACACTAGCGGCCAAGAGACCCAGTACTTC.

This rearrangement joins TRBV15 to TRBJ1-6; D gene unclear. Deletions cut 5 bases from V and 3 bases from J, with 11 bases between. This CDR3 is 15 amino acids long. From germline, CDR1 is LNHNV and CDR2 YYDKDF (reference sequence). CDR3 region: CATSGRPNYNSPLHF. CDR3 nucleotide sequence: TGTGCCACCAGCGGACGACCGAACTATAATTCACCCCTCCACTTT.

In this sample, this clonotype turned up many times. This sequence joins TRBV5-8 and TRBJ2-5; the D gene could be TRBD1 or TRBD2 (6 bases each). Germline CDR1 reads SGHTS; CDR2 reads YDEGEE. This CDR3 region has 13 residues. CDR3 sequence: CVSSVGGQETQYF. The DNA of the CDR3 is TGTGTCAGTTCTGTCGGGGGCCAGGAGACCCAGTACTTC. Filled out from reference TRBV5-8 and TRBJ2-5, the complete variable domain reads EAGVTQSPTHLIKTRGQQATLRCSPISGHTSVYWYQQALGLGLQFLLWYDEGEERNRGNFPPRFSGRQFPNYSSELNVNALELEDSALYLCVSSVGGQETQYFGPGTRLLVL.

Concerning this clonotype: Possible read error: a much larger clone is one base away. The rearrangement links TRBV25-1 to TRBJ2-7; possibly TRBD1 for D (6 bases). The CDR3 covers 13 residues. CDR1 and CDR2 (germline): MGHDK, SYGVNS. This CDR3 is CASSSQGNYGQYF. The CDR3 region has the DNA TGTGCCAGCAGCTCTCAGGGGAACTACGGGCAGTACTTC.

Worth noting for this clonotype: One junction end disagrees with the germline gene, perhaps due to a read error. This chain uses TRBV19 with TRBJ1-2; tentative D call: TRBD1 (6 bases). The CDR3 extends over 13 amino acids. In germline, CDR1 is LNHDA, CDR2 SQIVND (reference sequence). The CDR3 nucleotides read TGCGCCAGCAGCCGGGGGCGCGGGGAGGGCTACACCTTC. This sequence encodes CASSRGRGEGYTF.

This clonotype was recorded at least ten times. The rearrangement links TRBV7-8 to TRBJ2-7, with 12 bases that match TRBD2. Unmatched junction bases numbered 8, after V lost 4 bases and J lost 7 bases. Germline assignment: CDR1 SGHVS and CDR2 FQNEAQ. The CDR3 spans 15 residues. The CDR3 loop is CASSSASGRASEQYF. CDR3 nucleotide sequence: TGTGCCAGCAGCTCCGCTAGCGGGAGGGCGAGTGAGCAGTACTTC.

The chain combines TRBV6-5 with TRBJ1-2, with D maybe TRBD1 (6 bases). Trimming shortened V by 2 bases and J by 0 bases, and 16 bases separated the two germline ends. The germline V gene encodes CDR1 MNHEY and CDR2 SVGAGI. The CDR3 runs to 17 residues. The CDR3 nucleotides are TGTGCCAGCAGTTACATGTCGGAAAAGGGGGCTAACTATGGCTACACCTTC. Protein: CASSYMSEKGANYGYTF.

The sample holds many counts of this clonotype. J is TRBJ1-5 and V is TRBV7-8; D gene uncertain. The CDR3 covers 16 residues. Germline assignment: CDR1 SGHVS and CDR2 FQNEAQ. Trimming shortened V by 2 bases and J by 2 bases, and 13 bases separated the two germline ends. The CDR3 is CASSLSGGRGNQPQHF. The CDR3 nucleotides are TGTGCCAGCAGCTTATCAGGTGGAAGGGGCAATCAGCCCCAGCATTTT.

This chain links TRBV7-2 with TRBJ1-2; 8 nucleotides align to TRBD1. V was pared by 7 bases and J by 3 bases, with 7 bases of the junction left unmatched. Germline assignment: CDR1 SGHTA and CDR2 FQGNSA. The CDR3 is 14 amino acids. CDR3 amino acids: CASTRTGYDYGYTF. CDR3 nucleotide sequence: TGTGCCAGCACCAGGACAGGGTACGACTATGGCTACACCTTC.

This clonotype was detected only a few times. The chain joins TRBV10-3 to TRBJ2-2; 9 bases align to TRBD2. The V gene's germline CDR1 is ENHRY and CDR2 SYGVKD. The CDR3 is 16 amino acids. Trimming took 6 bases from V and 1 from J; bases not matched to a gene: 6. CDR3 in amino acids: CAIRSSSGENTGELFF. CDR3 nucleotides: TGTGCCATCAGATCCTCTAGCGGGGAGAACACCGGGGAGCTGTTTTTT.

This clonotype was counted only a few times. The V gene is TRBV20-1, the J gene TRBJ2-7; 10 bases align to TRBD2. After removal of 0 bases from V and 3 bases from J, the junction contained 5 bases not matched to a gene. The CDR3 is 15 amino acids. Germline V lookup: CDR1 DFQATT, CDR2 SNEGSKA (reference sequence). DNA for the CDR3: TGCAGTGCTAGAGATCGGACTAGCGGCAGCTACGAGCAGTACTTC. It is translated as CSARDRTSGSYEQYF.

In this sample, this clonotype turned up many times. V is TRBV12-3 or TRBV12-4 and J is TRBJ2-7, with TRBD2 matching 10 bases. The CDR3 consists of 14 residues. J lost 0 bases, V lost 6 bases, and 2 bases had no gene match. The CDR3 bases are TGTGCCAGCAGCCAGCGGGAGGGCTCCTACGAGCAGTACTTC. It is translated as CASSQREGSYEQYF.

Comments on this clonotype: Just one base apart from a much larger clone, this may be a read error. The chain joins TRBV12-3 or TRBV12-4 to TRBJ2-5, with D maybe TRBD2 (5 bases). With 7 bases removed from V and 7 bases from J, the gap between germline ends came to 16 bases. This CDR3 contains 13 residues. CDR3 bases: TGTGCCAGCAACATGATGGGTGGAGGGACCCAGTACTTC. As protein: CASNMMGGGTQYF.

Details on this clonotype: One end of the junction does not line up with germline, which may come from a read error. The V call is TRBV20-1, the J call TRBJ2-7; 8 bases match TRBD2. This CDR3 has 12 amino acids. Germline V gene data show CDR1 as DFQATT and CDR2 as SNEGSKA (reference sequence). The CDR3 loop is CSAISGVYEQCF. The CDR3 coding sequence is TGCAGTGCTATTAGCGGGGTCTACGAGCAGTGCTTC.

This clonotype was seen repeatedly, ten times or more. This chain connects TRBV2 to TRBJ1-1, with D perhaps matching TRBD1 (5 bases). CDR1 is SNHLY and CDR2 is FYNNEI in the germline V gene. With 2 bases removed from V and 0 bases from J, the gap between germline ends came to 10 bases. The CDR3 is made up of 15 amino acids. The CDR3 DNA follows: TGTGCCAGCAGTGAACCCGGGGCCTTGAACACTGAAGCTTTCTTT. The encoded protein is CASSEPGALNTEAFF.

This clonotype was detected only once. This chain connects TRBV7-6 to TRBJ2-7; D is possibly TRBD2 (6 bases). This CDR3 region has 15 residues. The germline V and J ends were trimmed by 5 bases and 3 bases, with 17 bases remaining between them. Germline CDR1 is SGHVS and CDR2 is FNYEAQ. CDR3 protein: CASSPSPGDFYEQYV. As DNA, the CDR3 is TGTGCCAGCAGCCCCTCTCCGGGAGACTTCTACGAGCAGTACGTC.

The genes are TRBV25-1 and TRBJ2-7; 7 positions agree with TRBD1. Trimming removed 1 base from V and 6 bases from J; junction bases left unmatched: 21. The germline CDR1 and CDR2 sequences are MGHDK and SYGVNS. The CDR3 has 19 amino acids. Written as DNA, the CDR3 is TGTGCCAGCAGTGAATGCTTCCCCCGAATGGACAGGAGCCCTAGCGAGCAGTACTTC. Amino acids: CASSECFPRMDRSPSEQYF.

The rearrangement joins TRBV10-3 to TRBJ2-5; 10 bases line up with TRBD2. Per germline, CDR1 ENHRY and CDR2 SYGVKD. Trimming removed 10 bases from V and 1 base from J; junction bases left unmatched: 6. The CDR3 sequence is 14 residues long. The DNA of the CDR3 is TGTGCCAGCAGACAGCGGGGGGGCCAAGAGACCCAGTACTTC. Encoded protein: CASRQRGGQETQYF.

This clonotype has ten or more counts. This chain uses TRBV2 with TRBJ2-5; a possible D gene is TRBD2 (6 bases). Germline V CDR1 and CDR2: SNHLY, FYNNEI. The CDR3 loop spans 12 amino acids. With 3 bases removed from V and 5 bases from J, the gap between germline ends came to 7 bases. The CDR3 region has the DNA TGTGCCAGCAGTGATCTAGCGGAGACCCAGTACTTC. It translates to CASSDLAETQYF.

This clonotype showed up just a few times. The V gene is TRBV7-2, the J gene TRBJ2-2; 11 bases align to TRBD1. This CDR3 is built from 17 residues. The V gene end was trimmed by 3 bases and the J gene end by 4 bases; junction bases not matched to a gene: 7. The germline V gene encodes CDR1 SGHTA and CDR2 FQGNSA. CDR3 residues: CASSFLLGQGGTGELFF. The CDR3 DNA follows: TGTGCCAGCAGCTTTCTCCTGGGACAGGGGGGCACCGGGGAGCTGTTTTTT. Full variable domain (missing parts from reference TRBV7-2 and TRBJ2-2): GAGVSQSPSNKVTEKGKDVELRCDPISGHTALYWYRQSLGQGLEFLIYFQGNSAPDKSGLPSDRFSAERTGGSVSTLTIQRTQQEDSAVYLCASSFLLGQGGTGELFFGEGSRLTVL.